The next 10 T cell receptor beta chains were all read from a single sample in a study of cytomegalovirus exposure and HLA in healthy donors (dated by TCRdb to about 2017). Preparation of the library involved the immunoSEQ multiplex PCR assay. A mixture of 60 forward primers for TCR Vbeta segments and 13 reverse primers for TCR Jbeta segments was used in the multiplex PCR. The table was pulled from immuneACCESS by TCRdb, which kept in-frame rearrangements only. Such tables lose some clones; where checked, under half of the loss comes from unresolved V genes, and the rest has no known cause. For this sample there are 95,000 or so clones; 81% appear just once. Less than 5% of the sample goes to the ten largest clones. The material sequenced was PBMCs. Receptors were obtained from a woman aged 70-85 years in good health and CMV-seropositive.

This clone turned up a few times. V and J are TRBV27 and TRBJ2-1; the match to TRBD2 covers 8 bases. Per the germline V gene, CDR1 is MNHEY and CDR2 is SMNVEV (reference sequence). V shed 5 bases, J shed 1 base, and the junction held 7 bases outside the gene matches. The length of the CDR3 is 16 residues. The CDR3 protein is CASSASLAASYNEQFF. Written as DNA, the CDR3 is TGTGCCAGCAGTGCCTCACTAGCGGCGTCCTACAATGAGCAGTTCTTC.

The chain joins TRBV28 to TRBJ1-2; D uncertain. With 2 bases removed from V and 7 bases from J, the gap between germline ends came to 8 bases. The CDR3 loop spans 12 amino acids. The germline V gene encodes CDR1 MDHEN and CDR2 SYDVKM. Here the CDR3 reads CASSLTSSGYTF. The CDR3 DNA sequence: TGTGCCAGCAGTTTAACCTCTAGTGGCTACACCTTC.

The V gene is TRBV4-1, the J gene TRBJ1-2, with D possibly TRBD1 on 6 matching bases. V gave up 6 bases and J gave up 2 bases, with 10 bases separating them. This CDR3 is 13 amino acids long. Germline loops: CDR1 MGHRA, CDR2 YSYEKL. The CDR3 nucleotides are TGCGCCAGCAGAGGGGGAACCAACTATGGCTACACCTTC. As protein: CASRGGTNYGYTF.

This chain joins TRBV7-8 and TRBJ2-7; 8 bases match TRBD1. The CDR3 contains 15 residues. V was clipped by 1 base and J by 3 bases; unmatched bases: 5. The germline gives CDR1 SGHVS, CDR2 FQNEAQ. This CDR3 reads CASSLGEQGDYEQYF. The CDR3 coding sequence is TGTGCCAGCAGCTTAGGGGAACAGGGGGACTACGAGCAGTACTTC.

This sequence joins TRBV5-1 and TRBJ2-7, with 8 bases that match TRBD2. Per germline, CDR1 SGHRS and CDR2 YFSETQ. Trimming at V came to 1 base and at J to 2 bases, leaving 5 bases not matched to a gene. The CDR3 extends over 15 amino acids. The CDR3 sequence is CASSLSGGRTYEQYF. CDR3 coding DNA: TGCGCCAGCAGCTTGTCGGGAGGGCGAACCTACGAGCAGTACTTC.

This chain links TRBV19 with TRBJ2-2; D call uncertain. The length of the CDR3 is 12 residues. The V end was cut by 5 bases, the J end by 7 bases, with 8 bases between. In germline, CDR1 is LNHDA, CDR2 SQIVND (reference sequence). Here the CDR3 reads CASSGRLGELFF. CDR3 nucleotide sequence: TGTGCCAGTAGTGGCCGCCTCGGGGAGCTGTTTTTT.

This clone was seen a single time. This chain links TRBV14 with TRBJ2-1; tentative D call: TRBD2 (5 bases). Trimming cost V 1 base and J 7 bases, with 20 bases left between them. This CDR3 has 17 amino acids. In germline, CDR1 is SGHDN, CDR2 FVKESK. CDR3 coding DNA: TGTGCCAGCAGCCAAGTATTCGCGGGCCGACCGGGGAATGAGCAGTTCTTC. As protein: CASSQVFAGRPGNEQFF.

V gene TRBV14 combines with J gene TRBJ2-2, with TRBD2 matching over 8 bases. The V gene end was trimmed by 1 base and the J gene end by 6 bases; junction bases not matched to a gene: 13. The germline CDR1 and CDR2 sequences are SGHDN and FVKESK. The CDR3 has 18 amino acids. The CDR3 region has the DNA TGTGCCAGCAGCCAAGCACCCTTGAGCGGGAGTTCCCCCGGGGAGCTGTTTTTT. Its translation is CASSQAPLSGSSPGELFF.

The chain joins TRBV7-2 to TRBJ2-7; 10 nucleotides agree with TRBD1. The V segment lost 4 bases and the J segment 3 bases; nucleotides outside the gene matches: 3. Germline CDR1 is SGHTA and CDR2 is FQGNSA. This CDR3 contains 14 residues. The CDR3 spells CASSSRTGGYEQYF. The DNA for the CDR3 is TGTGCCAGCAGCTCGAGGACAGGGGGCTACGAGCAGTACTTC.

This chain connects TRBV11-2 to TRBJ2-7, with D possibly TRBD1 on 6 matching bases. Between the trimmed V and J ends, which lost 5 bases and 0 bases, there was a span of 14 bases. Germline lookup yields CDR1 SGHAT and CDR2 FQNNGV. The CDR3 spans 15 residues. CDR3: CASSIQGPASYEQYF. The CDR3 DNA sequence: TGTGCCAGCAGCATACAGGGCCCAGCCTCCTACGAGCAGTACTTC.